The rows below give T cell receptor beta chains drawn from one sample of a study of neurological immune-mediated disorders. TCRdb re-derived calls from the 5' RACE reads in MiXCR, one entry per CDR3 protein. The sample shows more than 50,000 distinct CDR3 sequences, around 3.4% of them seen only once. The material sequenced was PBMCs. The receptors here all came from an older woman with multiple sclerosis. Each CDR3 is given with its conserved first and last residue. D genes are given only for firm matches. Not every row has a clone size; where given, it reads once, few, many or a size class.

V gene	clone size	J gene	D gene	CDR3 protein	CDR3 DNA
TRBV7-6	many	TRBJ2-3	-	CASSSGQGHTDTQYF	TGTGCCAGCAGCTCAGGGCAGGGCCACACAGATACGCAGTATTTT
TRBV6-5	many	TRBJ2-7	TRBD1	CASTPAGQGPKQYF	TGTGCCAGCACCCCTGCGGGACAGGGGCCAAAGCAGTACTTC
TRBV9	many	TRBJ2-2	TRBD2	CASSVGLAGGSTGELFF	TGTGCCAGCAGCGTAGGGTTAGCGGGGGGCTCCACCGGGGAGCTGTTTTTT
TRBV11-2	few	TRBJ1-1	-	CASSLVLTNTEAFF	TGTGCCAGCAGCTTAGTTTTGACGAACACTGAAGCTTTCTTT
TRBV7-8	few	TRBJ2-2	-	CASSLARPTGELFF	TGTGCCAGCAGCTTAGCCCGCCCCACCGGGGAGCTGTTTTTT
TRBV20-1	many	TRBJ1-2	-	CSARYSGRDYGYTF	TGCAGTGCTAGGTATTCCGGGCGGGACTATGGCTACACCTTC
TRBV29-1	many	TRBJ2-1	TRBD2	CSVSQLPPGGPASAEQFF	TGCAGCGTTTCCCAACTTCCACCGGGAGGGCCCGCATCGGCTGAGCAGTTCTTC
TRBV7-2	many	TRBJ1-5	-	CASTSNQAQPQHF	TGTGCCAGCACTTCGAACCAGGCTCAGCCCCAGCATTTT
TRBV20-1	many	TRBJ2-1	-	CSARASVHNEQFF	TGCAGTGCTAGAGCTAGCGTCCACAATGAGCAGTTCTTC
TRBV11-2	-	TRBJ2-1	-	CASSLGVALREQFF	TGTGCCAGCAGCTTAGGGGTAGCGCTCCGTGAGCAGTTCTTC
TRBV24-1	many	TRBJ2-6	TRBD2	CATSAGGGTGANVLTF	TGTGCCACCAGTGCCGGGGGGGGTACTGGGGCCAACGTCCTGACTTTC
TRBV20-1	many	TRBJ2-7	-	CSAMEGTHEQYF	TGCAGTGCTATGGAGGGAACCCACGAGCAGTACTTC
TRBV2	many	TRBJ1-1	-	CASSARTHNTEAFF	TGTGCCAGCAGTGCTAGGACACATAACACTGAAGCTTTCTTT
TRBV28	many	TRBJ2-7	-	CASGVDRTAYEQYF	TGTGCCAGTGGGGTCGACAGGACGGCCTACGAGCAGTACTTC
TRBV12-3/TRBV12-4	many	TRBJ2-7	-	CASSFGVRPSYEQYF	TGTGCCAGCAGTTTCGGGGTACGACCGTCCTACGAGCAGTACTTC
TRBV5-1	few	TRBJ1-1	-	CASSLGGIQANTEAFF	TGCGCCAGCAGCTTGGGTGGGATACAAGCGAACACTGAAGCTTTCTTT
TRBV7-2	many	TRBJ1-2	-	CASSLEVRGYTF	TGTGCCAGCAGCCTGGAGGTTAGGGGCTACACCTTC
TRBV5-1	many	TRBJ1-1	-	CASSPLLTGNTEAFF	TGCGCCAGCAGCCCCCTCCTCACAGGGAACACTGAAGCTTTCTTT
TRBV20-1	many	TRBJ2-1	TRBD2	CSASPWTSSHNEQFF	TGCAGTGCAAGCCCCTGGACTAGTTCCCACAATGAGCAGTTCTTC
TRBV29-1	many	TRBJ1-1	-	CSVGLTMNTEAFF	TGCAGCGTTGGTTTAACCATGAACACTGAAGCTTTCTTT
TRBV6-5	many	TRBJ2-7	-	CASSFPDVGRYYEQYF	TGTGCCAGCAGTTTCCCGGACGTTGGGCGTTACTACGAGCAGTACTTC
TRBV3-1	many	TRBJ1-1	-	CASSRVEANTEAFF	TGTGCCAGCAGCCGAGTCGAGGCGAACACTGAAGCTTTCTTT
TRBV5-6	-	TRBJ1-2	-	CASGMPNYGYTF	TGTGCCAGCGGCATGCCTAACTATGGCTACACCTTC
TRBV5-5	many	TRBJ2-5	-	CASSSAPVNQETQYF	TGTGCCAGCAGCTCTGCTCCGGTCAACCAAGAGACCCAGTACTTC